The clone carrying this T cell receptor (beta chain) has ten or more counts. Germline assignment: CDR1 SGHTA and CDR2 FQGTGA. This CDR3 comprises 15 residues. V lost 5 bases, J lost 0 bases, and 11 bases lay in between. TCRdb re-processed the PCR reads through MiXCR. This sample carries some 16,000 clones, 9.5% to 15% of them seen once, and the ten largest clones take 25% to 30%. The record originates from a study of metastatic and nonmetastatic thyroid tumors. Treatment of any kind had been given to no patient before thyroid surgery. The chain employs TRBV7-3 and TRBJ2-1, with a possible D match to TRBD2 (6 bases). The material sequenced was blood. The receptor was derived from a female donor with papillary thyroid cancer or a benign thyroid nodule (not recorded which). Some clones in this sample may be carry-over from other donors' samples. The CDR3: CASSTDGSSYNEQFF. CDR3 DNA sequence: TGTGCCAGCAGCACGGACGGGAGCTCCTACAATGAGCAGTTCTTC. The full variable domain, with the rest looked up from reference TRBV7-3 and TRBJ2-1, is GAGVSQTPSNKVTEKGKYVELRCDPISGHTALYWYRQSLGQGPEFLIYFQGTGAADDSGLPNDRFFAVRPEGSVSTLKIQRTERGDSAVYLCASSTDGSSYNEQFFGPGTRLTVL.